One sample yielded the 18 T cell receptor beta chains listed below, sequenced in a study of patients and donors after allogeneic stem cell transplantation (dated by TCRdb to 2019 to 2021). Library method: RT-PCR. Sequenced using a NextSeq 550. TCRdb reanalyzed the raw reads on its own, using fastp at Q25 for trimming and MiXCR for clone calling, and kept in-frame beta chains. One record per CDR3 amino acid sequence lists the most common genes and DNA. For this sample there are roughly 940,000 distinct CDR3 sequences; approximately 18% appear just once. Around 6% of the sample comes from the top ten. Source material: blood, either unsorted or a sorted T cell fraction (not recorded which). All receptors derive from a human donor who was either an allogeneic HSCT recipient or a stem cell or donor lymphocyte infusion donor (not recorded which). It is not recorded whose cells these are; they may come from a transplant donor.

This clonotype has ten or more counts. CDR3 DNA sequence: TGTGCCAGCAGTCCCATTGCCTACGAGCAGTACTTC. Amino acid sequence: CASSPIAYEQYF. The rearrangement links TRBV12-3 or TRBV12-4 to TRBJ2-7, with no clear D. With 5 bases removed from V and 2 bases from J, the gap between germline ends came to 7 bases. The CDR3 contains 12 residues.

This clonotype was seen a handful of times. The chain links TRBV12-3 or TRBV12-4 to TRBJ2-7, with 11 bases matching TRBD2. V lost 4 bases, J lost 4 bases, and 6 bases stayed unmatched. CDR3 size: 15 residues. The CDR3 loop is CASSYRLAGTYEQYF. The CDR3 bases are TGTGCCAGCAGTTATAGACTAGCGGGGACATACGAGCAGTACTTC.

The chain has TRBV27 and TRBJ2-7, with 7 bases aligning to TRBD1. CDR3 length equals 15 residues. V trimming: 0 bases; J trimming: 2 bases; junction bases outside the gene matches: 4. The germline CDR1 and CDR2 sequences are MNHEY and SMNVEV (reference sequence). The CDR3 nucleotides read TGTGCCAGCAGTTTATCTGCAGGGGGAGCCTACGAGCAGTACTTC. This codes for CASSLSAGGAYEQYF.

The chain joins TRBV25-1 to TRBJ2-1; D perhaps matches TRBD2 (6 bases). Germline V lookup: CDR1 MGHDK, CDR2 SYGVNS. The CDR3 sequence is 14 residues long. The V end lost 5 bases, the J end lost 12 bases, and 20 bases lay between the germline ends. In nucleotides, the CDR3 is TGTGCCAGCAGTACGCTGTCAACTTTGGGGGGGCAGTTCTTC. Protein: CASSTLSTLGGQFF.

This clonotype has at least ten counts. V is TRBV6-5 and J is TRBJ2-2; 9 bases fit TRBD1. This CDR3 has 16 residues. Trimming at V came to 0 bases and at J to 5 bases, leaving 4 bases not matched to a gene. Looked up from germline, CDR1 is MNHEY and CDR2 is SVGAGI. In DNA, the CDR3 is TGTGCCAGCAGTTACTCGGGGGGACAGGGAACCGGGGAGCTGTTTTTT. It encodes CASSYSGGQGTGELFF.

This clonotype has more than one count but fewer than ten. The gene calls are TRBV5-1 and TRBJ2-5, with 7 bases lining up with TRBD1. Germline-derived CDR1 and CDR2 are SGHRS and YFSETQ. V lost 4 bases and J lost 5; bases outside the gene matches: 8. The CDR3 extends over 14 amino acids. The CDR3 is CASSMTGIRETQYF. The CDR3 DNA is TGCGCCAGCAGCATGACAGGGATTCGGGAGACCCAGTACTTC. Looking up the rest from reference TRBV5-1 and TRBJ2-5 gives the full variable domain: KAGVTQTPRYLIKTRGQQVTLSCSPISGHRSVSWYQQTPGQGLQFLFEYFSETQRNKGNFPGRFSGRQFSNSRSEMNVSTLELGDSALYLCASSMTGIRETQYFGPGTRLLVL.

The rearrangement joins TRBV7-9 to TRBJ2-1; 12 positions match TRBD2. Germline loops: CDR1 SEHNR, CDR2 FQNEAQ (reference sequence). The CDR3 has 16 residues. The junction had 4 bases not matched to a gene; V was cut back by 4 bases and J by 3 bases. CDR3 DNA: TGTGCCAGCAGCTCTTGGACTAGCGGGGTCTACAATGAGCAGTTCTTC. This codes for CASSSWTSGVYNEQFF. Supplemented by reference TRBV7-9 and TRBJ2-1, the full variable domain reads DTGVSQNPRHKITKRGQNVTFRCDPISEHNRLYWYRQTLGQGPEFLTYFQNEAQLEKSRLLSDRFSAERPKGSFSTLEIQRTEQGDSAMYLCASSSWTSGVYNEQFFGPGTRLTVL.

The CDR3 DNA reads TGTGCCAGCAGGACATACAGGGGGCGAGAATATGGCTACACCTTC. It specifies CASRTYRGREYGYTF. The chain carries TRBV27 and TRBJ1-2, with 9 bases identical to TRBD1. This CDR3 spans 15 amino acids. With V trimmed by 6 bases and J by 5 bases, 10 bases remained unmatched. Germline CDR1 and CDR2: MNHEY and SMNVEV (reference sequence).

This clonotype was seen a few times. J is TRBJ2-1 and V is TRBV7-2, with a possible D match to TRBD2 (5 bases). The CDR3 length is 17 residues. Germline assignment: CDR1 SGHTA and CDR2 FQGNSA. The germline V and J ends were trimmed by 1 base and 0 bases, with 13 bases remaining between them. The CDR3 bases are TGTGCCAGCAGCTTAGACTCTTCGGGGTACTCCTACAATGAGCAGTTCTTC. Amino acid sequence: CASSLDSSGYSYNEQFF.

This clonotype was detected many times. V gene TRBV12-3 or TRBV12-4 combines with J gene TRBJ1-5, with a tentative D call TRBD1 (5 bases). V lost 8 bases and J 2 bases, leaving 10 bases between the germline ends. The CDR3 length is 13 residues. The CDR3 sequence: CASWGDRNQPQHF. The CDR3 DNA reads TGTGCCAGCTGGGGGGATCGCAATCAGCCCCAGCATTTT.

This clonotype showed up just a few times. The CDR3 is CASSLSRGHETQYF. The CDR3 coding sequence is TGCGCCAGCAGCCTCTCAAGGGGGCATGAGACCCAGTACTTC. V gene TRBV5-1 combines with J gene TRBJ2-5, with 7 bases aligning to TRBD1. Germline V gene lookup returns CDR1 SGHRS and CDR2 YFSETQ. Trimming removed 4 bases from V and 5 bases from J; junction bases left unmatched: 8. The CDR3 runs 14 residues.

The gene calls are TRBV29-1 and TRBJ2-4; TRBD1 matches 9 bases. Germline V gives CDR1 SQVTM, CDR2 ANQGSEA. The length of the CDR3 is 12 residues. V was pared by 7 bases and J by 6 bases, with 4 bases of the junction left unmatched. This CDR3 reads CSGAQGANIQYF. As DNA, the CDR3 is TGCAGCGGTGCACAGGGGGCAAACATTCAGTACTTC.

J is TRBJ2-3 and V is TRBV6-2 or TRBV6-3; D is unresolved. Germline CDR1 and CDR2: MNHEY and SVGEGT. The germline V and J ends were trimmed by 4 bases and 1 base, with 12 bases remaining between them. This CDR3 spans 15 amino acids. The CDR3 nucleotides read TGTGCCAGCAGTTTCCGTGGGATAGGCACAGATACGCAGTATTTT. Translated, it gives CASSFRGIGTDTQYF.

This clonotype showed up just a few times. This rearrangement joins TRBV10-2 to TRBJ2-1; no clear D gene. V lost 8 bases and J 5 bases, leaving 10 bases between the germline ends. Germline-derived CDR1 and CDR2 are WSHSY and SAAADI. The CDR3 loop spans 12 amino acids. This CDR3 is CASGNRDNEQFF. The CDR3 DNA sequence: TGCGCCAGCGGGAATAGGGACAATGAGCAGTTCTTC.

This clonotype showed up just a few times. The rearrangement uses TRBV29-1 and TRBJ1-1, with 7 bases matching TRBD1. Trimming cost V 1 base and J 5 bases; bases outside gene matches: 7. The V gene's germline CDR1 is SQVTM and CDR2 ANQGSEA. CDR3 length equals 14 residues. CDR3 nucleotide sequence: TGCAGCGTTGAAGTGAGGGGGCGCCGGACTGAAGCTTTCTTT. As protein: CSVEVRGRRTEAFF.

As regards this clonotype: This clone may be a read error of a much larger clone one base away. Since no conserved phenylalanine or tryptophan closes the CDR3, a read error is the likely cause. The genes are TRBV12-3 or TRBV12-4 and TRBJ2-5; TRBD2 agrees at 7 bases. V shed 2 bases and J 3 bases; nucleotides not matched to a gene: 3. The CDR3 contains 14 residues. The CDR3, as DNA: TGTGCCAGCAGTTTAAATCGGGAGGAAGAGACCCAGTACCTC. Protein sequence: CASSLNREEETQYL.

The chain recombines TRBV3-1 with TRBJ1-2; tentative D call: TRBD1 (6 bases). Trimming took 3 bases from V and 4 from J, leaving 15 bases between them. Germline CDR1 and CDR2: LGHDT and YNNKEL (reference sequence). CDR3 length: 15 amino acids. This CDR3 is CASSQDRGALYGYTF. The CDR3 DNA reads as TGTGCCAGCAGCCAGGACAGAGGAGCACTCTATGGCTACACCTTC.

The chain combines TRBV19 with TRBJ1-1; no firm D call. CDR1 LNHDA and CDR2 SQIVND come from the germline V gene (reference sequence). CDR3 length: 13 residues. V lost 9 bases, J lost 2 bases, and 13 bases lay in between. CDR3 loop: CASCRTFNTEAFF. The CDR3 region has the DNA TGTGCCAGCTGCAGGACTTTTAACACTGAAGCTTTCTTT. Full variable domain (missing parts from reference TRBV19 and TRBJ1-1): DGGITQSPKYLFRKEGQNVTLSCEQNLNHDAMYWYRQDPGQGLRLIYYSQIVNDFQKGDIAEGYSVSREKKESFPLTVTSAQKNPTAFYLCASCRTFNTEAFFGQGTRLTVV.